This passage covers 19 T cell receptor beta chains from one sample sequenced in a study of CD8 T cells in Susac syndrome. Reverse transcription of about 0.5 to 1 ug RNA used random hexamers. MiXCR, run by TCRdb on the immunoSEQ multiplex PCR reads, gives a single entry per CDR3 protein. The data hold approximately 70,000 distinct CDR3 sequences, with 96% observed a single time. The sequencing input was CD4+ T cells from PBMCs. The origin of the receptors is a human donor with multiple sclerosis.

This rearrangement joins TRBV27 to TRBJ1-5; D possibly corresponds to TRBD1 (5 bases). Between the trimmed V and J ends, which lost 5 bases and 0 bases, there was a span of 17 bases. CDR3 length: 17 amino acids. Germline CDR1 reads MNHEY; CDR2 reads SMNVEV (reference sequence). The CDR3 reads CASSPGLGAYSNQPQHF. In DNA form, the CDR3 reads TGTGCCAGCAGTCCTGGCTTAGGGGCATATAGCAATCAGCCCCAGCATTTT.

The CDR3 spells CASSYTGRSPLHF. The CDR3 DNA is TGTGCCAGCAGTTATACAGGGCGTTCACCCCTCCACTTT. V and J are TRBV27 and TRBJ1-6; D is perhaps TRBD1 (6 bases). CDR3 length equals 13 residues. The germline CDR1 and CDR2 sequences are MNHEY and SMNVEV (reference sequence). V lost 4 bases, J lost 9 bases, and 10 bases lay in between.

This sequence joins TRBV28 and TRBJ2-3; no clear D gene. Trimming removed 5 bases at V and 10 bases at J, with 13 bases between. CDR3 size: 12 residues. CDR1 and CDR2 (germline): MDHEN, SYDVKM. The CDR3 loop is CASSTPTGAQYF. The DNA of the CDR3 is TGTGCCAGCAGTACCCCGACCGGTGCGCAGTATTTT. Supplemented by reference TRBV28 and TRBJ2-3, the full variable domain reads DVKVTQSSRYLVKRTGEKVFLECVQDMDHENMFWYRQDPGLGLRLIYFSYDVKMKEKGDIPEGYSVSREKKERFSLILESASTNQTSMYLCASSTPTGAQYFGPGTRLTVL.

The gene calls are TRBV29-1 and TRBJ1-1; a weak D match, TRBD1 (6 bases). The germline V gene has CDR1 SQVTM and CDR2 ANQGSEA. The CDR3 has 12 residues. The ends were cut back, 3 bases at V and 1 base at J, with 6 bases in the middle. In nucleotides, the CDR3 is TGCAGCGTTGACAGGGGGAACACTGAAGCTTTCTTT. Amino acids: CSVDRGNTEAFF.

The chain employs TRBV18 and TRBJ1-1; 7 nucleotides align to TRBD1. The CDR3 runs 16 residues. In germline, CDR1 is KGHSH, CDR2 LQKENI. V lost 4 bases, J lost 0 bases, and 8 bases stayed unmatched. The CDR3 is CASSRMGQPMNTEAFF. DNA of the CDR3: TGTGCCAGCTCACGGATGGGACAGCCCATGAACACTGAAGCTTTCTTT.

V gene TRBV12-3 or TRBV12-4 combines with J gene TRBJ2-1, with 9 bases aligning to TRBD2. V lost 5 bases and J lost 7; bases outside the gene matches: 9. The CDR3 totals 15 residues. The CDR3 DNA reads TGTGCCAGCAGTCCCCGCGGGGGGGCTTATAATGAGCAGTTCTTC. Its translation: CASSPRGGAYNEQFF.

V is TRBV7-9 and J is TRBJ2-1, with D possibly TRBD1 on 7 matching bases. The germline gives CDR1 SEHNR, CDR2 FQNEAQ (reference sequence). V was trimmed by 5 bases and J by 8 bases, leaving 16 bases between them. The CDR3 runs 14 residues. The CDR3 loop is CASSPSGGRDEQFF. CDR3 nucleotide sequence: TGTGCCAGCAGCCCCTCAGGGGGGCGCGATGAGCAGTTCTTC. Drawing the rest from reference TRBV7-9 and TRBJ2-1, the complete variable domain is DTGVSQNPRHKITKRGQNVTFRCDPISEHNRLYWYRQTLGQGPEFLTYFQNEAQLEKSRLLSDRFSAERPKGSFSTLEIQRTEQGDSAMYLCASSPSGGRDEQFFGPGTRLTVL.

V is TRBV5-1 and J is TRBJ2-5; D gene unclear. Between the trimmed V and J ends, which lost 4 bases and 4 bases, there was a span of 20 bases. Germline CDR1 reads SGHRS; CDR2 reads YFSETQ. This CDR3 contains 16 residues. CDR3 in amino acids: CASSLITGAPSETQYF. The CDR3 region has the DNA TGCGCCAGCAGCCTAATAACTGGAGCCCCCTCAGAGACCCAGTACTTC. Complete variable domain (other parts from reference TRBV5-1 and TRBJ2-5): KAGVTQTPRYLIKTRGQQVTLSCSPISGHRSVSWYQQTPGQGLQFLFEYFSETQRNKGNFPGRFSGRQFSNSRSEMNVSTLELGDSALYLCASSLITGAPSETQYFGPGTRLLVL.

The chain uses TRBV28 and TRBJ2-1, with D hard to call. CDR1 MDHEN and CDR2 SYDVKM come from the germline V gene. The CDR3 runs to 13 residues. V shed 7 bases and J shed 5 bases, with 12 bases lying between them. As DNA, the CDR3 is TGTGCCAGCATACGGCAGTGGAACAATGAGCAGTTCTTC. This sequence encodes CASIRQWNNEQFF.

This chain joins TRBV6-6 and TRBJ2-2, with D maybe TRBD1 (6 bases). Germline CDR1 reads MNHNY; CDR2 reads SVGAGI (reference sequence). V dropped 5 bases and J dropped 9 bases, with 19 bases sitting between them. The CDR3 is 15 residues long. This chain's CDR3 is CASSEGQTGTWELFF. The CDR3 DNA reads as TGTGCCAGCAGTGAGGGACAAACCGGGACCTGGGAGCTGTTTTTT.

J is TRBJ1-1 and V is TRBV5-1; 8 nucleotides match TRBD1. The CDR3 sequence is 17 residues long. Germline values: CDR1 SGHRS, CDR2 YFSETQ. Trimming took 4 bases from V and 0 from J; bases not matched to a gene: 11. CDR3 amino acids: CASSLRTGSPMNTEAFF. CDR3 in DNA: TGCGCCAGCAGCCTTCGGACAGGGTCCCCAATGAACACTGAAGCTTTCTTT.

This clonotype is a singleton in its sample. This chain joins TRBV7-8 and TRBJ1-2, with 8 positions matching TRBD1. J lost 3 bases, V lost 5 bases, and 5 bases had no gene match. The CDR3 runs to 14 residues. From germline, CDR1 is SGHVS and CDR2 FQNEAQ. DNA for the CDR3: TGTGCCAGCAGCATTAACAGGGGGGACTATGGCTACACCTTC. As protein: CASSINRGDYGYTF. Using reference TRBV7-8 and TRBJ1-2 for the parts outside the CDR3, the full variable domain is GAGVSQSPRYKVAKRGQDVALRCDPISGHVSLFWYQQALGQGPEFLTYFQNEAQLDKSGLPSDRFFAERPEGSVSTLKIQRTQQEDSAVYLCASSINRGDYGYTFGSGTRLTVV.

This clonotype was counted a single time. V and J are TRBV7-9 and TRBJ1-3, with TRBD1 matching 11 bases. From germline, CDR1 is SEHNR and CDR2 FQNEAQ (reference sequence). The V and J ends lost 4 bases and 9 bases, in that order; junction bases with no gene match: 11. The CDR3 is made up of 16 amino acids. CDR3 sequence: CASSSLDRGLKTTIYF. The DNA of the CDR3 is TGTGCCAGCAGCTCGCTGGACAGGGGGCTGAAAACCACCATATATTTT.

The V gene is TRBV15, the J gene TRBJ1-6, with 8 bases identical to TRBD1. Germline lookup yields CDR1 LNHNV and CDR2 YYDKDF (reference sequence). With 1 base clipped from V and 4 bases from J, the junction kept 0 bases outside the gene matches. The CDR3 runs 15 residues. In nucleotides, the CDR3 is TGTGCCACCAGCAGAGGGACAGGGTATAATTCACCCCTCCACTTT. It is translated as CATSRGTGYNSPLHF.

The V gene is TRBV5-4, the J gene TRBJ2-6; 10 nucleotides line up with TRBD1. The CDR3 extends over 18 amino acids. Trimming took 3 bases from V and 2 from J; bases not matched to a gene: 8. CDR1 and CDR2 from the germline V gene are SGHNT and YYREEE (reference sequence). CDR3 DNA sequence: TGTGCCAGCAGCTATAGACAGGGGGCCCAGGCTGGGGCCAACGTCCTGACTTTC. Translating gives CASSYRQGAQAGANVLTF.

This chain connects TRBV29-1 to TRBJ2-2; no definite D call. The germline V gene has CDR1 SQVTM and CDR2 ANQGSEA. V lost 4 bases and J lost 1, with 4 bases in between. The CDR3 covers 12 residues. CDR3 residues: CSVAENTGELFF. The CDR3 coding sequence is TGCAGCGTTGCCGAGAACACCGGGGAGCTGTTTTTT.

The gene calls are TRBV30 and TRBJ2-7, with D possibly TRBD1 on 5 matching bases. The CDR3 loop spans 13 amino acids. V lost 2 bases and J 6 bases, leaving 14 bases between the germline ends. CDR1 GTSNPN and CDR2 SVGIG come from the germline V gene (reference sequence). Here the CDR3 DNA reads TGTGCCTGGAGTCGCGACAGCCCGCGCGAGCAGTACTTC. This codes for CAWSRDSPREQYF. Full variable domain (missing parts from reference TRBV30 and TRBJ2-7): SQTIHQWPATLVQPVGSPLSLECTVEGTSNPNLYWYRQAAGRGLQLLFYSVGIGQISSEVPQNLSASRPQDRQFILSSKKLLLSDSGFYLCAWSRDSPREQYFGPGTRLTVT.

The rearrangement uses TRBV7-9 and TRBJ1-6, with a weak D call TRBD1 (5 bases). The CDR3 has 15 residues. Trimming pared 3 bases from V and 5 bases from J, leaving 11 bases between. Germline values: CDR1 SEHNR, CDR2 FQNEAQ (reference sequence). The CDR3 loop reads CASSLREGDNSPLHF. The CDR3 DNA follows: TGTGCCAGCAGCTTGAGGGAAGGGGATAATTCACCCCTCCACTTT.

CDR3 in amino acids: CASSPLEDGPNEKLFF. CDR3 DNA: TGTGCCAGCAGTCCCTTGGAGGACGGTCCTAATGAAAAACTGTTTTTT. V and J are TRBV12-3 or TRBV12-4 and TRBJ1-4, with D uncertain. Trimming shortened V by 5 bases and J by 3 bases, and 16 bases separated the two germline ends. There are 16 residues in the CDR3.